The 30 T cell receptor beta chains in this list originate from one sample, sequenced in a study of blood T cell repertoires in COVID-19. Sequenced by immunoSEQ multiplex PCR; TCRdb stores in-frame clones only, minus some. This table has over 25,000 clones, roughly nine tenths appearing once. The sample taken for sequencing was peripheral blood. The receptors here all came from a man aged 50-59 years with active COVID-19.

The J gene is TRBJ1-2, the V gene TRBV30; D perhaps matches TRBD1 (6 bases). The CDR3 loop spans 12 amino acids. The germline gives CDR1 GTSNPN, CDR2 SVGIG (reference sequence). V was pared by 0 bases and J by 10 bases, with 12 bases between. As DNA, the CDR3 is TGTGCCTGGAGTGTCGGACAGTCCCTCTACACCTTC. Amino acids: CAWSVGQSLYTF.

The chain is built from TRBV4-1 and TRBJ2-3; D possibly corresponds to TRBD2 (6 bases). Trimming took off 1 base at V and 5 bases at J, with 13 bases between the two ends. The CDR3 has 15 residues. In germline, CDR1 is MGHRA, CDR2 YSYEKL. The CDR3: CASSQGLVGGDTQYF. CDR3 in DNA: TGCGCCAGCAGCCAAGGATTAGTGGGGGGAGATACGCAGTATTTT.

This chain joins TRBV6-5 and TRBJ2-5; D may be TRBD1 (6 bases). Trimming cost V 0 bases and J 1 base, with 12 bases left between them. CDR3 length: 16 residues. Germline V gene sequence: CDR1 MNHEY, CDR2 SVGAGI. As DNA, the CDR3 is TGTGCCAGCAGTTACTCGGGGCAGGGGTCCCAAGAGACCCAGTACTTC. Translation gives CASSYSGQGSQETQYF.

The chain is built from TRBV7-6 and TRBJ2-1, with 8 bases lining up with TRBD1. J gave up 9 bases and V 5 bases, and 6 bases lay outside the gene matches. The CDR3 contains 13 residues. The germline V gene has CDR1 SGHVS and CDR2 FNYEAQ. This CDR3 reads CASSLRQGLEQFF. The CDR3, as DNA: TGTGCCAGCAGCCTCCGACAGGGGCTTGAGCAGTTCTTC.

This clone was recorded once. The chain links TRBV27 to TRBJ2-2, with D uncertain. Germline CDR1 and CDR2: MNHEY and SMNVEV (reference sequence). The ends were cut back, 1 base at V and 2 bases at J, with 8 bases in the middle. This CDR3 is 15 amino acids long. CDR3 in DNA: TGTGCCAGCAGTTTATGTCGCGAAAACACCGGGGAGCTGTTTTTT. This codes for CASSLCRENTGELFF.

V gene TRBV29-1 combines with J gene TRBJ2-5; 8 bases match TRBD2. This CDR3 is 16 amino acids long. The J segment lost 1 base and the V segment lost 0 bases, leaving 7 bases of the junction unmatched. CDR1 and CDR2 from the germline V gene are SQVTM and ANQGSEA. The CDR3 nucleotides are TGCAGCGTTGAAGACCAACGGGGGGGGCCCCAAGAGACCCAGTACTTC. This encodes CSVEDQRGGPQETQYF.

The chain is built from TRBV10-3 and TRBJ2-2; D ambiguous. V lost 10 bases and J lost 6, with 15 bases in between. The CDR3 covers 13 residues. The germline CDR1 and CDR2 sequences are ENHRY and SYGVKD. CDR3 DNA: TGTGCCACCCGGGTCTGGTTGTCCGGGGAGCTGTTTTTT. It specifies CATRVWLSGELFF.

As DNA, the CDR3 is TGTGCCAGCAGCTCTCTTCCCGGAACAGGCGCTGGGGAGCTGTTTTTT. As protein: CASSSLPGTGAGELFF. The V gene is TRBV7-3, the J gene TRBJ2-2, with D possibly matching TRBD1 (5 bases). Trimming pared 4 bases from V and 8 bases from J, leaving 20 bases between. Germline V gene sequence: CDR1 SGHTA, CDR2 FQGTGA. This CDR3 has 16 amino acids. The full variable domain, its missing parts supplied by reference TRBV7-3 and TRBJ2-2, is GAGVSQTPSNKVTEKGKYVELRCDPISGHTALYWYRQSLGQGPEFLIYFQGTGAADDSGLPNDRFFAVRPEGSVSTLKIQRTERGDSAVYLCASSSLPGTGAGELFFGEGSRLTVL.

The sample holds one count of this clone. The gene calls are TRBV30 and TRBJ1-5; D is undetermined. Per the germline V gene, CDR1 is GTSNPN and CDR2 is SVGIG (reference sequence). V was shortened by 3 bases and J by 0 bases, with 6 bases between the two germline ends. The CDR3 loop spans 13 amino acids. The CDR3 loop is CAWSSDSNQPQHF. The CDR3 nucleotides read TGTGCCTGGAGCTCAGATAGCAATCAGCCCCAGCATTTT.

This chain connects TRBV5-4 to TRBJ2-2; tentative D call: TRBD2 (6 bases). The germline V gene has CDR1 SGHNT and CDR2 YYREEE (reference sequence). Trimming took off 4 bases at V and 3 bases at J, with 19 bases between the two ends. This CDR3 has 17 residues. The CDR3, as DNA: TGTGCCAGCAGCCCCAACTCGGGGAGGTCTTACACCGGGGAGCTGTTTTTT. Translated: CASSPNSGRSYTGELFF.

The chain carries TRBV3-1 (or the pseudogene TRBV3-2) and TRBJ2-5; TRBD2 agrees at 12 bases. The CDR3 sequence is 16 residues long. J lost 4 bases, V lost 4 bases, and 7 bases had no gene match. Germline lookup yields CDR1 LGHDT and CDR2 YNNKEL (reference sequence). The DNA of the CDR3 is TGTGCCAGCAGCCCTTATCTAGCGGGGGGGGGAGAGACCCAGTACTTC. This translates into CASSPYLAGGGETQYF.

By frequency in the sample, this clone is medium-sized. The gene calls are TRBV5-6 and TRBJ1-5, with D possibly TRBD1 on 6 matching bases. CDR1 is SGHDT and CDR2 is YYEEEE in the germline V gene. The CDR3 consists of 15 residues. Trimming shortened V by 4 bases and J by 4 bases, and 15 bases separated the two germline ends. The CDR3 protein is CASSPPVGANQPQHF. The CDR3, as DNA: TGTGCCAGCAGCCCCCCCGTGGGGGCAAATCAGCCCCAGCATTTT.

The chain recombines TRBV6-5 with TRBJ1-3; D is perhaps TRBD1 (5 bases). CDR3 length equals 16 residues. From germline, CDR1 is MNHEY and CDR2 SVGAGI. V was pared by 3 bases and J by 4 bases, with 16 bases between. DNA for the CDR3: TGTGCCAGCAGTTATGGGGTTGGGGCGCCCGGAAACACCATATATTTT. Translated, it gives CASSYGVGAPGNTIYF.

In its sample, this clone was seen once. The chain carries TRBV5-5 and TRBJ1-2, with D tentatively TRBD1 (6 bases). The CDR3 totals 15 residues. Deletions cut 4 bases from V and 5 bases from J, with 18 bases between. The germline CDR1 and CDR2 sequences are SGHKS and YYEKEE (reference sequence). CDR3 nucleotides: TGTGCCAGCAGCCCGGACAGCGGTCCGTTTTATGGCTACACCTTC. Its protein product is CASSPDSGPFYGYTF.

The gene calls are TRBV5-5 and TRBJ2-5, with 11 bases matching TRBD2. CDR3 size: 16 residues. Unmatched junction bases numbered 8, after V lost 3 bases and J lost 4 bases. Germline CDR1 reads SGHKS; CDR2 reads YYEKEE (reference sequence). The CDR3 protein is CASSWRLAGRAETQYF. CDR3 bases: TGTGCCAGCAGCTGGAGACTAGCGGGACGCGCAGAGACCCAGTACTTC.

The chain combines TRBV19 with TRBJ2-5; the D gene is possibly TRBD2 (6 bases). This CDR3 has 15 residues. The V gene lost 4 bases and the J gene lost 0 bases, with 12 bases spanning the gap. Germline-derived CDR1 and CDR2 are LNHDA and SQIVND (reference sequence). CDR3 DNA sequence: TGTGCCAGTAGTAGGACTAATTCGTACCAAGAGACCCAGTACTTC. It codes for CASSRTNSYQETQYF.

This chain joins TRBV29-1 and TRBJ2-7; 7 bases align to TRBD1. The germline V gene has CDR1 SQVTM and CDR2 ANQGSEA. The CDR3 has 13 residues. J lost 1 base, V lost 5 bases, and 5 bases had no gene match. CDR3 DNA: TGCAGCGTTACTGACAGGGATTCCTACGAGCAGTACTTC. Amino acid sequence: CSVTDRDSYEQYF.

The chain carries TRBV19 and TRBJ1-2; D perhaps matches TRBD1 (6 bases). This CDR3 comprises 14 residues. The V gene lost 3 bases and the J gene lost 2 bases, with 10 bases spanning the gap. CDR1 LNHDA and CDR2 SQIVND come from the germline V gene (reference sequence). The CDR3, as DNA: TGTGCCAGTAGTATTAGGACAGACAACTATGGCTACACCTTC. Translated: CASSIRTDNYGYTF.

CDR3 coding DNA: TGCGCCAGCAGCCAAGGGGGGAGGGTTGAGCAGTTCTTC. Translation: CASSQGGRVEQFF. The rearrangement links TRBV4-1 to TRBJ2-1; TRBD2 matches at 7 bases. V shed 1 base and J 9 bases; nucleotides not matched to a gene: 3. CDR1 and CDR2 from the germline V gene are MGHRA and YSYEKL. The CDR3 consists of 13 residues.

The V and J genes are TRBV6-1 and TRBJ2-3; 7 bases agree with TRBD2. Germline CDR1 MNHNS, CDR2 SASEGT. There are 16 residues in the CDR3. Germline trimming cut 7 bases from V and 1 base from J; bases unmatched to any gene: 11. The chain's CDR3 is CASNERGPGGTDTQYF. The CDR3 coding sequence is TGTGCCAGCAATGAGCGGGGACCCGGGGGCACAGATACGCAGTATTTT.

This chain links TRBV5-5 with TRBJ1-4, with no clear D. Germline lookup yields CDR1 SGHKS and CDR2 YYEKEE (reference sequence). V lost 1 base to trimming and J lost 3 bases, with 16 bases between them. This CDR3 is built from 17 residues. DNA of the CDR3: TGTGCCAGCAGCTTGTTCTTCTCGACTATGGCTAATGAAAAACTGTTTTTT. Its translation: CASSLFFSTMANEKLFF.

This chain uses TRBV28 with TRBJ2-3; 8 nucleotides match TRBD2. The CDR3 sequence is 15 residues long. V shed 5 bases, J shed 2 bases, and the junction held 6 bases outside the gene matches. CDR1 and CDR2 from the germline V gene are MDHEN and SYDVKM. The CDR3: CASSPGTRHTDTQYF. CDR3 nucleotides: TGTGCCAGCAGTCCCGGGACTAGGCACACAGATACGCAGTATTTT.

The CDR3 reads CASSLGTGTSEQFF. In DNA, the CDR3 is TGCGCCAGCAGCTTGGGGACAGGGACGAGCGAGCAGTTCTTC. The chain has TRBV5-1 and TRBJ2-1; 8 bases line up with TRBD1. Trimming took 0 bases from V and 10 from J; bases not matched to a gene: 6. The CDR3 spans 14 residues. CDR1 is SGHRS, CDR2 YFSETQ, per germline.

J is TRBJ2-1 and V is TRBV11-1; D possibly corresponds to TRBD2 (6 bases). V was shortened by 7 bases and J by 6 bases, with 16 bases between the two germline ends. Germline loops: CDR1 SGHAT, CDR2 FQDESV (reference sequence). The CDR3 covers 14 residues. The CDR3 protein is CASTQRGLGNEQFF. The CDR3 DNA sequence: TGTGCCAGCACCCAAAGGGGACTGGGCAATGAGCAGTTCTTC.

The chain is built from TRBV4-1 and TRBJ1-1; the match to TRBD1 covers 9 bases. Losses at the gene ends were 7 bases for V and 2 bases for J; bases not matched to a gene: 8. CDR1 is MGHRA and CDR2 is YSYEKL in the germline V gene. This CDR3 has 15 residues. The CDR3 region has the DNA TGCGCCAGCACCGCAAGGGACAGGGCTAACACTGAAGCTTTCTTT. As protein: CASTARDRANTEAFF.

V and J are TRBV7-9 and TRBJ1-6; D not resolved. Per the germline V gene, CDR1 is SEHNR and CDR2 is FQNEAQ (reference sequence). The V and J ends lost 0 bases and 9 bases respectively, with 12 bases between them. The CDR3 spans 15 residues. Here the CDR3 reads CASSLAAEVGSPLHF. The CDR3 region has the DNA TGTGCCAGCAGCTTAGCGGCGGAGGTGGGTTCACCCCTCCACTTT.

This clone was seen once. The rearrangement links TRBV19 to TRBJ2-4; TRBD1 is a possible D gene (5 bases). Between the trimmed V and J ends, which lost 5 bases and 6 bases, there was a span of 17 bases. The CDR3 runs to 15 residues. Germline CDR1 LNHDA, CDR2 SQIVND (reference sequence). The CDR3 nucleotides are TGTGCCAGTAGTCTACAGGTGGGAAGGGGAAACATTCAGTACTTC. It yields the protein CASSLQVGRGNIQYF.

V and J are TRBV19 and TRBJ2-3; 9 bases line up with TRBD1. Trimming at V came to 5 bases and at J to 4 bases, leaving 4 bases not matched to a gene. This CDR3 spans 14 amino acids. Per the germline V gene, CDR1 is LNHDA and CDR2 is SQIVND (reference sequence). In DNA, the CDR3 is TGTGCCAGTAGTTTCCGACAGGGGGCAGATACGCAGTATTTT. It is translated as CASSFRQGADTQYF.

CDR3 region: CASSSEEGRNNEQFF. For the CDR3, the DNA is TGTGCCAGCAGCTCCGAGGAGGGACGCAACAATGAGCAGTTCTTC. V usage is TRBV11-3 and J usage is TRBJ2-1, with D perhaps TRBD2 (6 bases). This CDR3 spans 15 amino acids. CDR1 and CDR2 (germline): SGHNT, YENEEA. V lost 4 bases and J 5 bases, leaving 15 bases between the germline ends.

This clone is a singleton in its sample. The genes are TRBV19 and TRBJ2-3, with D perhaps matching TRBD2 (6 bases). V lost 2 bases and J lost 4, with 7 bases in between. Germline values: CDR1 LNHDA, CDR2 SQIVND (reference sequence). This CDR3 region has 13 residues. CDR3 sequence (DNA): TGTGCCAGTAGTATATCGGGGGCAGATACGCAGTATTTT. Translation gives CASSISGADTQYF.